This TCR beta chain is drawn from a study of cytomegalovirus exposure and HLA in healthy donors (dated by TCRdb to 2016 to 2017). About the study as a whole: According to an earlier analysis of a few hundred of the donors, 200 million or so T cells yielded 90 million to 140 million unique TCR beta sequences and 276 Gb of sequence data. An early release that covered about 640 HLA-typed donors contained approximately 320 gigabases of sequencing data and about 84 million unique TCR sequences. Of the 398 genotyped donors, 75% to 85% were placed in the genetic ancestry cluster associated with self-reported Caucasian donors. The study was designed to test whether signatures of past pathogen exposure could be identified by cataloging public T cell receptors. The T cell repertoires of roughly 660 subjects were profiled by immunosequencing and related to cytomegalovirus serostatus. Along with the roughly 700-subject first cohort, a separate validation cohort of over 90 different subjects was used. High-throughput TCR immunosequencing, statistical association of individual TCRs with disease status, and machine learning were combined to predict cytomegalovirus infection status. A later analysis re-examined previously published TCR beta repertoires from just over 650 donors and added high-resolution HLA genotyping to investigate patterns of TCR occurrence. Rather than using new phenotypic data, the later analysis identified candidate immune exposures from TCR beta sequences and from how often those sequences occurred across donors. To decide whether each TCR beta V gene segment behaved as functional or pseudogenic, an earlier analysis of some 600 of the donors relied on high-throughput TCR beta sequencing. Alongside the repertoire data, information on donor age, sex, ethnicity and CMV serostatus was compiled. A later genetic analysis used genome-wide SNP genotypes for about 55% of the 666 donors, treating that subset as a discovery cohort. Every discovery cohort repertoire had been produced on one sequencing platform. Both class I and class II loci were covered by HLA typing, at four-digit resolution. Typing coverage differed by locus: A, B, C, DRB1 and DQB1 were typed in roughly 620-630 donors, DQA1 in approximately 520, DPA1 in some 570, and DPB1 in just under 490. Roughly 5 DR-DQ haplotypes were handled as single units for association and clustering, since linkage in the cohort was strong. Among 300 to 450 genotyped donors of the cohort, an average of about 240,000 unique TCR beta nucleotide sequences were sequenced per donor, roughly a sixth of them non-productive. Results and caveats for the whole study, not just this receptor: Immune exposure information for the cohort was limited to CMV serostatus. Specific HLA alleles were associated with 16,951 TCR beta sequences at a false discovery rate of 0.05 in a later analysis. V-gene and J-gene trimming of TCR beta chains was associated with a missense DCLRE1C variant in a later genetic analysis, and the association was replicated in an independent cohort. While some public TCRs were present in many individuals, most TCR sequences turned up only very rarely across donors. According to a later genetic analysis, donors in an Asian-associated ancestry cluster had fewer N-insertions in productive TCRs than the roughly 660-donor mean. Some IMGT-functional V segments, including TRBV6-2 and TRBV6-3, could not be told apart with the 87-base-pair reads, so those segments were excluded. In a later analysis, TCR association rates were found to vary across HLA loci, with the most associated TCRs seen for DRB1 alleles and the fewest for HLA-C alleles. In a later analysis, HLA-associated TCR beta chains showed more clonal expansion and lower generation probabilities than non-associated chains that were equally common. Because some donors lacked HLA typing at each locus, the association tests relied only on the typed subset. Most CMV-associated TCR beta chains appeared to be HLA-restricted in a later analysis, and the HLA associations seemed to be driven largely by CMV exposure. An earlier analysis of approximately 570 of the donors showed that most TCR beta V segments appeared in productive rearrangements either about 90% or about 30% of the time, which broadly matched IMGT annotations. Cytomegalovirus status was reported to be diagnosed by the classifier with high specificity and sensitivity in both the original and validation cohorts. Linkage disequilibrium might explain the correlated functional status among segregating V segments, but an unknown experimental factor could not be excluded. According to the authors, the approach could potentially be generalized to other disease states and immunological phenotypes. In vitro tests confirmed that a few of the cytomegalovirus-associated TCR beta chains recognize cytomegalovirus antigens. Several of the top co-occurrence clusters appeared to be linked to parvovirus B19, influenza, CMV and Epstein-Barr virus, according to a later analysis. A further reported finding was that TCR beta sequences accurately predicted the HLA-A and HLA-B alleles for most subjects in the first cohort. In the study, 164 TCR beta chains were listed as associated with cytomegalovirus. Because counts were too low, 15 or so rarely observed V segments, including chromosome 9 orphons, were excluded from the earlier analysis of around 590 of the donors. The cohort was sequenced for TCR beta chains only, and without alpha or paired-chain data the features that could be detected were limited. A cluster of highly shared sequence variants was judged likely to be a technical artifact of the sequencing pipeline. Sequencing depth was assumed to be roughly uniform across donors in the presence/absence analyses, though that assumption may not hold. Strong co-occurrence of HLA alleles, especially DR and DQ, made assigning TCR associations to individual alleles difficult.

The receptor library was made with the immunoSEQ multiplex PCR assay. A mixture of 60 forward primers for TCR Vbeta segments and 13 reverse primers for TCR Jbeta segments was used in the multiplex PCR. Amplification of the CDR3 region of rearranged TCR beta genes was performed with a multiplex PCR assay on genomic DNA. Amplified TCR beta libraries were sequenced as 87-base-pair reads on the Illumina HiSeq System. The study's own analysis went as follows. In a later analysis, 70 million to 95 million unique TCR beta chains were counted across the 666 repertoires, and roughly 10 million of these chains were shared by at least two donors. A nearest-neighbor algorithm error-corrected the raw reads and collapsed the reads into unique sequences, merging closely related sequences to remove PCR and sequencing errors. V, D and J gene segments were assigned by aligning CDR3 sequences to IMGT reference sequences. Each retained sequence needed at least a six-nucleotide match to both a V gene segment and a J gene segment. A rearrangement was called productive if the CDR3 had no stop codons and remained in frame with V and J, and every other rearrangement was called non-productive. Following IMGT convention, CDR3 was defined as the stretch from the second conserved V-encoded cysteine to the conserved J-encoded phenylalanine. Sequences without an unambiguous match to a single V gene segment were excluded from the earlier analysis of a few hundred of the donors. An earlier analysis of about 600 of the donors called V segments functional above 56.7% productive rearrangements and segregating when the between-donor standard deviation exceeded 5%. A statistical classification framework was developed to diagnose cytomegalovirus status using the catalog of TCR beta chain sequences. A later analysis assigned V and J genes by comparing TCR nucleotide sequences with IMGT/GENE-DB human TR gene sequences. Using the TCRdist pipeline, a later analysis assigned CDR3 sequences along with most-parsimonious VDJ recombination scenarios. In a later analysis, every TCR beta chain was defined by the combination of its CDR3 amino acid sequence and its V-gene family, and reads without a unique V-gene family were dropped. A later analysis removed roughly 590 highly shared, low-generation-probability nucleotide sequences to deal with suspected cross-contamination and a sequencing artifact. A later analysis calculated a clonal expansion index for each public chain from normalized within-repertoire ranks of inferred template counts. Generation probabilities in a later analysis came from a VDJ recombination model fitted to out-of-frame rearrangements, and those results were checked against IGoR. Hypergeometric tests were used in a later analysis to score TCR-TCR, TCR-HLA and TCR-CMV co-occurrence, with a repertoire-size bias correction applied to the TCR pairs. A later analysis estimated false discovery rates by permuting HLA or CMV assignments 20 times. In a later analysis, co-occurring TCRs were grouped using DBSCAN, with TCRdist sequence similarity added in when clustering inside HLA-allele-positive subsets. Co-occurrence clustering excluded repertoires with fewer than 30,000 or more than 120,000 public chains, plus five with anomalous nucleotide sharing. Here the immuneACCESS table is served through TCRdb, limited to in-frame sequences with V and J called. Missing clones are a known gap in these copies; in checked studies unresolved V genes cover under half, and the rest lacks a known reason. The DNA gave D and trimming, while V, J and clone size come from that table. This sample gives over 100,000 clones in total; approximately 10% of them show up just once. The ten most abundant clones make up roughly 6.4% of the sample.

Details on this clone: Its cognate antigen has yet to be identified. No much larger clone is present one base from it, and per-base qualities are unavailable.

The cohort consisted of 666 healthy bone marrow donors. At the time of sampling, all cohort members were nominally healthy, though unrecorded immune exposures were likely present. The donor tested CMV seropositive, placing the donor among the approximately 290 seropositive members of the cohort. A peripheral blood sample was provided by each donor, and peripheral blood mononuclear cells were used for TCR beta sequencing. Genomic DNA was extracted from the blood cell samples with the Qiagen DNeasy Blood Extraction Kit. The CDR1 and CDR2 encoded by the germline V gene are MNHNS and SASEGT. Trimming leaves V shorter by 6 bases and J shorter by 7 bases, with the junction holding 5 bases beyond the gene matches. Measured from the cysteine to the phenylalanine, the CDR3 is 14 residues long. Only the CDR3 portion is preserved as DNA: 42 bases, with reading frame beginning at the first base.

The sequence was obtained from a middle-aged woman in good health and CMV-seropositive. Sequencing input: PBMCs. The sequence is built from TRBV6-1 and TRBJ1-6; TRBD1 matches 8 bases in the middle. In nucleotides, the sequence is TGTGCCAGCAGGGACAGGGAGGGGAATTCACCCCTCCACTTT. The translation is CASRDREGNSPLHF.